These 27 T cell receptor beta chains were all obtained from the same sample, sequenced in a study of blood T cell repertoires in COVID-19. The assay was immunoSEQ multiplex PCR, and TCRdb's table has in-frame clones only and misses some. The table lists 210,000 or so clones, 75% to 90% of them singletons. Sequenced: peripheral blood. The receptor set was obtained from a human donor in a cohort sampled during active COVID-19.

This sequence joins TRBV21-1 and TRBJ1-1; the tabulated D call, TRBD1, remains unverified against the DNA. TRBV21-1 corresponds to a pseudogene. The CDR3 is 15 amino acids. The CDR3 DNA reads as TGTGCCAGCAGGAAGGGGGCTCGGATGAACACTGAAGCTTTCTTT. Amino acid sequence: CASRKGARMNTEAFF.

J is TRBJ1-3 and V is TRBV9; D not certain. The germline V gene has CDR1 SGDLS and CDR2 YYNGEE. This CDR3 contains 14 residues. Trimming pared 2 bases from V and 0 bases from J, leaving 6 bases between. The CDR3 DNA is TGTGCCAGCAGCGTTGGCTTCTCTGGAAACACCATATATTTT. Protein product: CASSVGFSGNTIYF.

The chain has TRBV19 and TRBJ1-1; D gene ambiguous. This CDR3 spans 13 amino acids. Per the germline V gene, CDR1 is LNHDA and CDR2 is SQIVND (reference sequence). The ends were cut back, 4 bases at V and 3 bases at J, with 9 bases in the middle. The chain's CDR3 is CASSKIADTEAFF. The CDR3 coding sequence is TGTGCCAGTAGTAAGATCGCGGACACTGAAGCTTTCTTT.

This clone came up many times. The chain couples TRBV2 to TRBJ2-7, with TRBD2 matching 9 bases. J was trimmed by 3 bases and V by 4 bases; bases with no gene match: 7. Germline CDR1 reads SNHLY; CDR2 reads FYNNEI. The CDR3 contains 15 residues. The DNA of the CDR3 is TGTGCCAGCAGTGCTGGACTAGCGAGAGACTACGAGCAGTACTTC. As protein: CASSAGLARDYEQYF.

This rearrangement joins TRBV15 to TRBJ2-6; D possibly corresponds to TRBD1 (5 bases). Germline-derived CDR1 and CDR2 are LNHNV and YYDKDF (reference sequence). The CDR3 has 16 residues. The V end lost 4 bases, the J end lost 4 bases, and 14 bases lay between the germline ends. The CDR3 DNA reads TGTGCCACCAGCACCACAGAAGGGGTGGGGGCCAACGTCCTGACTTTC. Protein sequence: CATSTTEGVGANVLTF.

In DNA form, the CDR3 reads TGTGCCACCAGTGATCCCGGGACTAGCGGCCAAGAGACCCAGTACTTC. This encodes CATSDPGTSGQETQYF. The gene calls are TRBV24-1 and TRBJ2-5, with 11 bases that match TRBD2. Germline assignment: CDR1 KGHDR and CDR2 SFDVKD. CDR3 length: 16 residues. Unmatched junction bases numbered 3, after V lost 3 bases and J lost 1 base.

CDR3 residues: CASSSRTAGSSYEQYF. Written as DNA, the CDR3 is TGTGCCAGCAGTTCCCGGACAGCCGGCAGCTCCTACGAGCAGTACTTC. This chain links TRBV6-5 with TRBJ2-7; D is perhaps TRBD1 (6 bases). CDR1 is MNHEY and CDR2 is SVGAGI in the germline V gene. There are 16 residues in the CDR3. The ends were cut back, 4 bases at V and 0 bases at J, with 16 bases in the middle.

The chain combines TRBV21-1 with TRBJ1-1. TRBV21-1 has pseudogene status. CDR3 size: 17 residues. The CDR3 is CASSTLRTEARDAEAFF. Written as DNA, the CDR3 is TGTGCCAGCAGCACACTTCGGACGGAGGCCCGTGACGCTGAAGCTTTCTTT.

The rearrangement uses TRBV19 and TRBJ2-7, with 9 bases identical to TRBD2. The CDR3 has 15 amino acids. J lost 3 bases, V lost 3 bases, and 6 bases had no gene match. The germline V gene encodes CDR1 LNHDA and CDR2 SQIVND (reference sequence). Written as DNA, the CDR3 is TGTGCCAGTAGTATCGGCGGGGGGGGCCGCTACGAGCAGTACTTC. Translating gives CASSIGGGGRYEQYF.

Here the CDR3 reads CATSRDRATGRQAEAFF. The CDR3 nucleotides are TGTGCCACCAGCAGAGATCGCGCTACGGGTAGGCAAGCTGAAGCTTTCTTT. The V call is TRBV15, the J call TRBJ1-1, with D unclear. This CDR3 contains 17 residues. Trimming cost V 0 bases and J 6 bases, with 20 bases left between them. Germline CDR1 is LNHNV and CDR2 is YYDKDF (reference sequence).

The chain employs TRBV9 and TRBJ2-1, with D perhaps TRBD1 (6 bases). V lost 4 bases and J lost 7, with 15 bases in between. CDR1 SGDLS and CDR2 YYNGEE come from the germline V gene. The CDR3 is 14 amino acids. This CDR3 reads CASSPGPGANEQFF. CDR3 in DNA: TGTGCCAGCAGCCCAGGGCCAGGGGCGAATGAGCAGTTCTTC.

In its sample, this clone was seen a few times. The rearrangement links TRBV6-5 to TRBJ1-2, with D unresolved. The CDR3 is 13 residues long. V lost 3 bases, J lost 2 bases, and 7 bases lay in between. Looked up from germline, CDR1 is MNHEY and CDR2 is SVGAGI. The DNA for the CDR3 is TGTGCCAGCAGTTATGGGCTCAACTATGGCTACACCTTC. This gives the protein CASSYGLNYGYTF.

This chain uses TRBV11-3 with TRBJ2-1, with 9 bases matching TRBD2. Trimming at V came to 1 base and at J to 5 bases, leaving 6 bases not matched to a gene. Germline-derived CDR1 and CDR2 are SGHNT and YENEEA. The CDR3 runs 16 residues. The CDR3 protein is CASSLALGTSNNEQFF. DNA of the CDR3: TGTGCCAGCAGCTTAGCCCTCGGGACTAGCAACAATGAGCAGTTCTTC.

Of note for this clone: A junction boundary mismatches the germline segment, possibly from a read error. The gene calls are TRBV9 and TRBJ2-5, with D hard to call. The CDR3 runs to 15 residues. In germline, CDR1 is SGDLS, CDR2 YYNGEE. The CDR3 here is CASSVGSHDQETQYF. DNA for the CDR3: TGTGCCAGCAGCGTAGGTAGCCACGACCAGGAGACCCAGTACTTC.

V usage is TRBV7-9 and J usage is TRBJ1-2; D might be TRBD1 (5 bases). Germline CDR1 is SEHNR and CDR2 is FQNEAQ (reference sequence). Deletions cut 0 bases from V and 0 bases from J, with 11 bases between. The CDR3 covers 16 residues. CDR3 sequence reads: CASSLAGDLANYGYTF. The CDR3 bases are TGTGCCAGCAGCTTAGCGGGGGACTTGGCTAACTATGGCTACACCTTC.

V is TRBV2 and J is TRBJ2-6; 8 positions agree with TRBD2. The CDR3 has 16 amino acids. Germline CDR1 and CDR2: SNHLY and FYNNEI. V was clipped by 6 bases and J by 0 bases; unmatched bases: 4. In DNA form, the CDR3 reads TGTGCCAGCAGGCGGGGGGCCGCCTCTGGGGCCAACGTCCTGACTTTC. It is translated as CASRRGAASGANVLTF.

The V gene is TRBV10-1, the J gene TRBJ2-5; 9 positions agree with TRBD2. The CDR3 is 14 amino acids. The V and J ends lost 4 bases and 3 bases, in that order; junction bases with no gene match: 3. Germline V gene lookup returns CDR1 WNHNN and CDR2 SYGVQD (reference sequence). The CDR3, as DNA: TGCGCCAGCAGTGGGGCTAGCGGGGAAGAGACCCAGTACTTC. This translates into CASSGASGEETQYF.

The chain joins TRBV13 to TRBJ2-3; the match to TRBD2 covers 11 bases. The CDR3 spans 14 residues. The V gene's germline CDR1 is PRHDT and CDR2 FYEKMQ (reference sequence). V shed 5 bases and J 5 bases; nucleotides not matched to a gene: 3. The CDR3 reads CASSLGLAGDTQYF. CDR3 sequence (DNA): TGTGCCAGCAGCCTCGGACTAGCGGGAGATACGCAGTATTTT.

The genes are TRBV7-2 and TRBJ1-6; 8 bases map to TRBD1. The V gene end was trimmed by 5 bases and the J gene end by 14 bases; junction bases not matched to a gene: 14. This CDR3 has 15 amino acids. Germline V gene data show CDR1 as SGHTA and CDR2 as FQGNSA. CDR3 nucleotide sequence: TGTGCCAGCAGCGCCCCGGGACAGGCCTATAAGGCCCTCCACTTT. As protein: CASSAPGQAYKALHF.

The V call is TRBV18, the J call TRBJ1-1; possibly TRBD1 for D (5 bases). V lost 5 bases and J 1 base, leaving 8 bases between the germline ends. The CDR3 has 13 amino acids. Germline V gene data show CDR1 as KGHSH and CDR2 as LQKENI. CDR3 residues: CASSTDRNTEAFF. The CDR3 bases are TGTGCCAGCTCAACAGACAGGAACACTGAAGCTTTCTTT.

The chain uses TRBV4-2 and TRBJ2-7; D is unclear. V was clipped by 0 bases and J by 2 bases, with 11 bases between them. The CDR3 covers 15 residues. CDR1 and CDR2 (germline): LGHNA, YNFKEQ. The CDR3 reads CASSQDGPDPYEQYF. CDR3 sequence (DNA): TGTGCCAGCAGCCAAGATGGGCCTGATCCCTACGAGCAGTACTTC.

Many counts were recorded for this clone. The J gene is TRBJ1-2, the V gene TRBV7-9; 7 positions match TRBD1. The CDR3 is 13 residues long. The germline gives CDR1 SEHNR, CDR2 FQNEAQ (reference sequence). V lost 11 bases to trimming and J lost 1 base; unmatched junction nucleotides: 7. The chain's CDR3 is CAARGGSNYGYTF. CDR3 nucleotide sequence: TGTGCCGCGAGAGGGGGCAGTAACTATGGCTACACCTTC.

The chain combines TRBV2 with TRBJ2-3, with 7 positions matching TRBD1. Germline V gives CDR1 SNHLY, CDR2 FYNNEI. The CDR3 covers 14 residues. J lost 3 bases, V lost 4 bases, and 4 bases had no gene match. The CDR3 sequence is CASSGRQGTDTQYF. For the CDR3, the DNA is TGTGCCAGCAGTGGTAGACAGGGAACAGATACGCAGTATTTT.

The V call is TRBV21-1, the J call TRBJ1-3; TRBD1 reflects the table's D call only, with no check against the DNA. TRBV21-1 has pseudogene status. This CDR3 is built from 15 residues. The DNA of the CDR3 is TGTGCCAGCAGCAGAAGGGGGCTTTTGGGAAACACCATATATTTT. It translates to CASSRRGLLGNTIYF.

V usage is TRBV28 and J usage is TRBJ2-7; maybe TRBD2 (5 bases). V lost 6 bases to trimming and J lost 0 bases, with 6 bases between them. The CDR3 is 12 amino acids. CDR1 is MDHEN and CDR2 is SYDVKM in the germline V gene. CDR3 region: CASRGSSYEQYF. As DNA, the CDR3 is TGTGCCAGCAGGGGGAGCTCCTACGAGCAGTACTTC.

The rearrangement joins TRBV30 to TRBJ2-7; TRBD2 matches 8 bases. The germline gives CDR1 GTSNPN, CDR2 SVGIG (reference sequence). After removal of 2 bases from V and 0 bases from J, the junction contained 3 bases not matched to a gene. The CDR3 has 14 amino acids. The CDR3 coding sequence is TGTGCCTGGAGTTTAGCGGGGCTCTCCTACGAGCAGTACTTC. It is translated as CAWSLAGLSYEQYF.

This rearrangement joins TRBV4-2 to TRBJ1-4; 7 bases map to TRBD1. Per germline, CDR1 LGHNA and CDR2 YNFKEQ. The CDR3 is made up of 16 amino acids. The V gene end was trimmed by 4 bases and the J gene end by 2 bases; junction bases not matched to a gene: 7. The CDR3 spells CASSLGQRSTNEKLFF. The CDR3 region has the DNA TGTGCCAGCAGCCTGGGACAGCGGAGCACTAATGAAAAACTGTTTTTT.